The clone carrying this T cell receptor (beta chain) showed up just once. The sample comes from a study of blood T cell repertoires in COVID-19. In the study overall: Italy, Spain and the United States were the sources of the convalescent and acute COVID-19 samples. T cells, B-cell-depleted T cells, or PBMCs provided the cDNA or gDNA that served as material.

Original analysis: Reference gene primer amplification yielded estimated nucleated cell counts. The data were produced by immunoSEQ multiplex PCR, yet TCRdb's version contains in-frame clones alone and is incomplete. V, J and clone size are taken as reported in that table, and D and trimming were inferred from the DNA itself. The repertoire has 84,000 or so clones, about 80% of them found once; the top ten carry 15% to 20%. The length of the CDR3 is 15 residues. Germline assignment: CDR1 MNHEY and CDR2 SMNVEV (reference sequence). V gave up 2 bases and J gave up 5 bases, with 16 bases separating them.

The specimen was peripheral blood. The chain has TRBV27 and TRBJ2-7, with unresolved D. The sequence was collected from a woman over 75 with acute or convalescent COVID-19. CDR3 protein: CASSLMSSIPHEQYF. The CDR3 DNA follows: TGTGCCAGCAGTTTAATGTCCTCTATCCCCCACGAGCAGTACTTC.